The sequence of this T cell receptor (beta chain) was determined in a study (dated by TCRdb to between 2014 and 2016). For context, the study as a whole: Whether tumor-infiltrating Tregs in breast cancer are recruited from blood Tregs or converted in situ from other CD4+ T cell subsets was tested. The investigation overall reported the following: Validation in the larger cohort was restricted to a single TCR beta V-J rearrangement rather than whole repertoires. The TCR alpha and beta sequences of tumor-infiltrating Tregs showed the greatest overlap with tumor naive CD4+ T cells, followed by blood naive CD4+ T cells. The TCR gene usage of tumor memory CD4+ T cells clustered together with blood and lymph node memory CD4+ cells and with lymph node naive CD4+ cells.

Memory CD4+ T cells were isolated as CD4+CD45RO+CD25- cells. Tregs, naive and memory CD4+ T cells from tumor, blood and ipsilateral draining lymph nodes of a few breast cancer patients underwent full-length TCR alpha and beta sequencing. Tumor tissue, along with lymph nodes from ipsilateral axillary dissection, was perfused with PBS, minced, and then digested using collagenase I and hyaluronidase. Sorted cell populations were confirmed by FACS to exceed 90% purity. Full-length TCR variable regions were amplified by 5' RACE PCR with constant-region reverse primers, and semi-nested PCR with Nested Universal Primer A was subsequently performed. Using the ReliaPrep RNA Cell Miniprep System, total RNA was extracted, and the SMARTer RACE 5'/3' Kit was then used to reverse transcribe the RNA into 5'RACE-ready cDNA. Multiplex adaptors were used to barcode the full-length TCR alpha and beta libraries, which were then sequenced on an Illumina MiSeq. In the source study's methods: For each of nine subset-tissue groups, sequencing data from the five patients were combined, and the groups were compared by unsupervised clustering of TCR gene usage. The Morisita-Horn index was used to calculate repertoire similarity, with shared sequences weighted by how much each contributed to each repertoire. TCRdb reworked the public reads: Q25 trimming with fastp, MiXCR clone assembly, productive beta chains retained. For every CDR3 protein sequence, its rows merge into one entry that carries the most common genes and DNA. What appears here as the V and J calls and clone size reflects TCRdb's work, not the paper's. The sample data list approximately 8,800 distinct CDR3 sequences, and more than 30% of these were observed just once. Together, the top ten hold over 6.5% of the sample.

V lost 5 bases and J lost 2 bases; the stretch between them is 19 bases long. From its cysteine to its phenylalanine, the CDR3 spans 16 amino acids. Of the read, only the CDR3 DNA is kept; its 48 bases are in frame from base 1. Reading the germline V gene gives CDR1 SGHTA and CDR2 FQGNSA. There are many counts of this clonotype. The antigen it recognizes is unknown. Base-call qualities are not available, and no considerably larger clone is one nucleotide away. Sequenced sample: tumor-infiltrating memory CD4+ T cells sorted from the breast tumor. The cell subset or site tag for this specimen amounts to: memory CD4+ T cells, CD4+CD45RO+CD25-. The sequence was obtained from a female donor with breast cancer. The chain uses TRBV7-2 and TRBJ2-7; the D gene is perhaps TRBD2, from 6 matching bases. The nucleotide sequence reads as follows: TGTGCCAGCAGCCCCGGATGGAGCGGGCCGACCTACGAGCAGTACTTC. Protein translation: CASSPGWSGPTYEQYF.